Listed below are T cell receptor beta chains from one sample, sequenced in a study of metastatic and nonmetastatic thyroid tumors. TCRdb re-called the PCR reads through MiXCR. The sample gives about 40,000 clones, 17% of which show up once; about a tenth is in the top ten. The sequenced sample consisted of tumor tissue. These receptors were collected from a female donor with papillary thyroid cancer or a benign thyroid nodule (not recorded which). Some clones in this sample may be carry-over from other donors' samples. CDR3s include the opening cysteine and the closing phenylalanine or tryptophan. The order of the fields is D gene, J gene, V gene, clone size, CDR3 protein, CDR3 DNA. D genes are given only for firm matches. For some rows the clone size is stated as once, few or many, or as a class when expanded; others skip it.

>TRBD2|TRBJ2-1|TRBV19|-
CASSSTPRTSVRYNEQFF
TGTGCCAGTAGTAGCACCCCCCGTACTAGCGTGAGGTACAATGAGCAGTTCTTC
>TRBD2|TRBJ2-7|TRBV20-1|once
CSAGLAGGPPGRYQYF
TGCAGTGCTGGACTAGCGGGAGGCCCCCCTGGGAGGTATCAGTACTTC
>TRBD2|TRBJ2-3|TRBV5-1|-
CASKNSGRDTDTQYF
TGCGCCAGCAAGAATAGTGGGAGGGACACAGATACGCAGTATTTT
>-|TRBJ2-5|TRBV6-1|-
CASSELEQETQYF
TGTGCCAGCAGTGAACTAGAACAAGAGACCCAGTACTTC
>-|TRBJ2-3|TRBV9|many
CASSVEGGSSDTQYF
TGTGCCAGCAGCGTAGAAGGCGGCAGTTCAGATACGCAGTATTTT
>-|TRBJ2-2|TRBV2|many
CASSEGQNTGELFF
TGTGCCAGCAGTGAAGGACAGAACACCGGGGAGCTGTTTTTT
>-|TRBJ2-3|TRBV4-1|-
CASSHLNSTQYF
TGCGCCAGCAGCCATTTGAACTCTACGCAGTATTTT
>-|TRBJ2-5|TRBV7-2|many
CASSLGLGAETQYF
TGTGCCAGCAGCTTAGGCTTAGGGGCGGAGACCCAGTACTTC
>TRBD2|TRBJ2-3|TRBV11-1|once
CASSPRGLAGKPDTQYF
TGTGCCAGCAGCCCCCGCGGACTAGCGGGTAAGCCAGATACGCAGTATTTT
>-|TRBJ2-1|TRBV11-1|-
CASILGRASSNEQFF
TGTGCCAGCATCTTAGGCAGGGCATCCTCCAACGAGCAGTTCTTC
>TRBD1|TRBJ1-2|TRBV2|many
CASRPGQLNYGYTF
TGTGCCAGCAGGCCGGGACAGCTTAACTATGGCTACACCTTC
>TRBD1|TRBJ2-3|TRBV11-3|many
CASSTGTGSTDTQYF
TGTGCCAGCAGCACCGGGACAGGGTCCACAGATACGCAGTATTTT
>TRBD2|TRBJ2-3|TRBV20-1|-
CSARSASGSDTQYF
TGTAGTGCTAGATCGGCTAGCGGGAGTGATACGCAGTATTTT
>-|TRBJ2-5|TRBV20-1|many
CSARPGGQETQYF
TGCAGTGCTAGACCCGGGGGCCAAGAGACCCAGTACTTC
>-|TRBJ1-4|TRBV12-3/TRBV12-4|many
CASSLSFSGGPTNEKLFF
TGTGCCAGCAGTTTAAGTTTCTCGGGGGGGCCAACTAATGAAAAACTGTTTTTT
>-|TRBJ1-5|TRBV4-1|-
CASSPDGGVNQPQHF
TGCGCCAGCAGCCCGGATGGGGGGGTCAATCAGCCCCAGCATTTT
>TRBD1|TRBJ1-2|TRBV6-1|-
CASSRTPLDRSNGYTF
TGTGCCAGCAGCCGCACCCCACTGGACAGGTCCAACGGCTACACATTC
>TRBD2|TRBJ2-7|TRBV11-2|once
CASSYVAGVQYEQYF
TGTGCCAGCAGCTACGTAGCGGGAGTTCAGTACGAGCAGTACTTC
>TRBD1|TRBJ2-7|TRBV5-1|many
CASSLGTGQQYF
TGCGCCAGCAGCTTGGGGACAGGGCAGCAGTACTTC
>-|TRBJ2-1|TRBV13|many
CASSSRDSISYNEQFF
TGTGCCAGCAGCTCAAGGGACTCCATTTCCTACAATGAGCAGTTCTTC
>TRBD2|TRBJ2-1|TRBV27|many
CASSLERESEQFF
TGTGCCAGCAGTTTAGAGCGGGAAAGTGAGCAGTTCTTC
>TRBD1|TRBJ1-2|TRBV2|many
CASGGQGASGYTF
TGTGCCAGCGGGGGACAGGGGGCATCGGGCTACACCTTC
>TRBD1|TRBJ1-1|TRBV20-1|-
CSAPDRETEAFF
TGCAGTGCCCCGGACAGGGAAACTGAAGCTTTCTTT
>-|TRBJ1-6|TRBV20-1|many
CSARFDRWGVNYNSPLHF
TGCAGTGCTAGGTTCGACAGGTGGGGGGTTAATTATAATTCACCCCTCCACTTT
>TRBD2|TRBJ2-3|TRBV7-2|many
CASSLSGRSDTQYF
TGTGCCAGCAGCTTATCCGGGAGGTCAGATACGCAGTATTTT
>TRBD1|TRBJ1-5|TRBV7-2|many
CASSLQGGSQPQHF
TGTGCCAGCAGTTTACAGGGGGGAAGCCAGCCCCAGCATTTT
>-|TRBJ2-5|TRBV10-3|many
CAISEEGVETQYF
TGTGCCATCAGTGAGGAGGGCGTGGAGACCCAGTACTTC
>TRBD2|TRBJ2-2|TRBV6-5|many
CASSYSGLAGNTGELFF
TGTGCCAGCAGTTACTCAGGACTAGCGGGGAACACCGGGGAGCTGTTTTTT
>-|TRBJ2-1|TRBV7-2|many
CASSLSRVSNEQFF
TGTGCCAGCAGCCTGTCCAGGGTTTCAAATGAGCAGTTCTTC
>-|TRBJ1-2|TRBV4-1|-
CASSQGRGDNYGYTF
TGCGCCAGCAGCCAAGGTCGTGGGGACAACTATGGCTACACCTTC
>-|TRBJ2-2|TRBV5-1|many
CASSIQGNTGELFF
TGCGCCAGCAGCATTCAGGGGAACACCGGGGAGCTGTTTTTT
>TRBD1|TRBJ2-2|TRBV15|many
CATSTTGKDTGELFF
TGTGCCACCAGCACGACAGGGAAAGACACCGGGGAGCTGTTTTTT
>TRBD2|TRBJ2-5|TRBV9|many
CASSVGTSGHQETQYF
TGTGCCAGCAGCGTAGGGACTAGCGGGCACCAAGAGACCCAGTACTTC
>-|TRBJ1-3|TRBV5-1|many
CASSLFGLTQGSGNTIYF
TGCGCCAGCAGCTTGTTCGGACTCACTCAAGGGTCTGGAAACACCATATATTTT
>TRBD1|TRBJ1-1|TRBV11-2|many
CASSSGLQGTNTEAFF
TGTGCCAGCAGCTCGGGGCTACAGGGGACGAACACTGAAGCTTTCTTT
>TRBD2|TRBJ2-1|TRBV20-1|many
CSVPSGITYNEQFF
TGCAGTGTACCTAGCGGGATAACCTACAATGAGCAGTTCTTC
>-|TRBJ1-3|TRBV25-1|few
CASSYSRSVNTIYF
TGTGCCAGCAGTTACAGCCGCTCTGTAAACACCATATATTTT
>-|TRBJ1-1|TRBV7-9|many
CASSLTAAAGEAFF
TGTGCCAGCAGCTTAACCGCGGCCGCGGGGGAGGCTTTCTTT
>TRBD2|TRBJ2-7|TRBV6-1|many
CASSVSSGKTYEQYF
TGTGCCAGCAGTGTGTCTAGCGGGAAGACGTACGAGCAGTACTTC
>-|TRBJ2-2|TRBV6-2/TRBV6-3|few
CASSYSPNTGELFF
TGTGCCAGCAGTTACTCCCCAAACACCGGGGAGCTGTTTTTT
>TRBD1|TRBJ2-5|TRBV20-1|many
CSAREINRGRQETQYF
TGCAGTGCTAGAGAAATAAACAGGGGGCGGCAAGAGACCCAGTACTTC
>TRBD1|TRBJ2-7|TRBV7-8|many
CASSWTGSEQYF
TGTGCCAGCAGCTGGACAGGGAGCGAGCAGTACTTC
>TRBD2|TRBJ2-4|TRBV10-2|many
CASSSGLAGGGNIQYF
TGCGCCAGCAGTTCGGGACTAGCGGGAGGAGGAAACATTCAGTACTTC
>TRBD1|TRBJ1-2|TRBV29-1|few
CSVETGEYGYTF
TGCAGCGTAGAAACAGGGGAATATGGCTACACCTTC
>-|TRBJ2-7|TRBV20-1|once
CSSQGPTFEQYF
TGCAGTTCCCAGGGTCCAACCTTCGAGCAGTACTTC
>-|TRBJ1-3|TRBV20-1|-
CSASEGAGNTIYF
TGCAGTGCTAGTGAGGGAGCCGGAAACACCATATATTTT
>-|TRBJ2-1|TRBV25-1|-
CASSDPTASSYNEQFF
TGTGCCAGCAGTGACCCCACAGCAAGCTCCTACAATGAGCAGTTCTTC
>TRBD2|TRBJ2-2|TRBV12-3/TRBV12-4|many
CASSLLAANTGELFF
TGTGCCAGCAGTTTACTAGCGGCGAACACCGGGGAGCTGTTTTTT
>-|TRBJ2-3|TRBV6-1|many
CASSSYTWPDTQYF
TGTGCCAGCAGCTCGTATACTTGGCCCGATACGCAGTATTTT
>-|TRBJ2-7|TRBV7-9|many
CASSRQDYEQYF
TGTGCCAGCAGCCGGCAGGATTACGAGCAGTACTTC
>-|TRBJ1-1|TRBV28|many
CATLNSLNTEAFF
TGTGCCACCCTGAATTCTCTGAACACTGAAGCTTTCTTT
>TRBD2|TRBJ2-7|TRBV20-1|many
CSAAPTSGKYEQYF
TGCAGTGCGGCCCCGACTAGCGGGAAATACGAGCAGTACTTC
>-|TRBJ2-6|TRBV28|many
CASQEYRAFGANVLTF
TGTGCCAGCCAAGAGTACAGGGCCTTTGGGGCCAACGTCCTGACTTTC